This T cell receptor beta chain was retrieved from a study of OX40 agonist ivuxolimab in advanced cancers. Study context: The patients received ivuxolimab by intravenous route every 2 weeks at 0.01 to 10 mg/kg.

Remarks on this clone: Its antigen remains unknown.

Individuals having autoimmune disease history or systemic immunosuppression were not enrolled. General observations from the study: CD8+ T cells were the subset that, on average, had more expanded clones than CD4+.

Repertoires were generated with immunoSEQ multiplex PCR, while TCRdb's copy carries only in-frame clones and drops some. The sample records roughly 60,000 clones, around nine tenths being singletons. The CDR3 totals 16 residues. CDR1 and CDR2 (germline): LGHNA, YSLEER. V lost 0 bases, J lost 7 bases, and 8 bases stayed unmatched. The sequence was obtained from an adult with an advanced solid tumor such as melanoma, head and neck, liver or kidney cancer. The specimen was CD4+ or CD8+ T cells sorted from blood, collected in a trial of the OX40 agonist ivuxolimab. V usage is TRBV4-3 and J usage is TRBJ1-5; TRBD1 aligns across 8 bases. CDR3 in DNA: TGCGCCAGCAGCCAAGATCGGGGGACAGGAGGACAGCCCCAGCATTTT. Amino acids: CASSQDRGTGGQPQHF.